The 16 T cell receptor beta chains below come from one sample, sequenced in a study of blood T cell repertoires in COVID-19. The protocol was immunoSEQ multiplex PCR, while the TCRdb copy is restricted to in-frame clones and leaves out a portion. The profile shows under 300,000 clones, over 75% of them singletons. The sequencing sample was made of peripheral blood. The source of these receptors is a man aged 30 to 45 who had recovered from COVID-19.

This chain uses TRBV3-1 (or the pseudogene TRBV3-2) with TRBJ2-1, with TRBD2 matching over 8 bases. The V segment lost 0 bases and the J segment 3 bases; nucleotides outside the gene matches: 1. Germline values: CDR1 LGHDT, CDR2 YNNKEL (reference sequence). This CDR3 comprises 15 residues. This chain's CDR3 is CASSQDAGGYNEQFF. CDR3 bases: TGTGCCAGCAGCCAAGATGCGGGGGGCTACAATGAGCAGTTCTTC.

CDR3 nucleotide sequence: TGTGCCAGTAGTATAAGGACCGGGGCCACGCCGGGGGAACTGTTTTTT. This codes for CASSIRTGATPGELFF. V and J are TRBV19 and TRBJ1-4; tentatively, D is TRBD1 (5 bases). V shed 2 bases and J shed 12 bases, with 22 bases lying between them. The CDR3 is 16 amino acids. Germline CDR1 and CDR2: LNHDA and SQIVND (reference sequence). The full variable domain, its missing parts supplied by reference TRBV19 and TRBJ1-4, is DGGITQSPKYLFRKEGQNVTLSCEQNLNHDAMYWYRQDPGQGLRLIYYSQIVNDFQKGDIAEGYSVSREKKESFPLTVTSAQKNPTAFYLCASSIRTGATPGELFFGSGTQLSVL.

The chain carries TRBV28 and TRBJ1-2; TRBD1 matches 7 bases. V was clipped by 6 bases and J by 5 bases; unmatched bases: 18. Germline lookup yields CDR1 MDHEN and CDR2 SYDVKM. This CDR3 has 17 amino acids. CDR3 DNA: TGTGCCAGCAGCCCCTATCCTCTCGACAGGGTGAGATATGGCTACACCTTC. Protein sequence: CASSPYPLDRVRYGYTF.

The chain carries TRBV19 and TRBJ1-2, with 7 bases lining up with TRBD1. After removal of 7 bases from V and 7 bases from J, the junction contained 9 bases not matched to a gene. The CDR3 consists of 13 residues. Per the germline V gene, CDR1 is LNHDA and CDR2 is SQIVND (reference sequence). The CDR3 DNA follows: TGTGCCAGTACTGTGACAGGGTATAGTGGCTACACCTTC. Its translation is CASTVTGYSGYTF.

The chain employs TRBV6-1 and TRBJ2-1, with 12 positions matching TRBD2. Germline CDR1 reads MNHNS; CDR2 reads SASEGT. V shed 2 bases and J 12 bases; nucleotides not matched to a gene: 5. This CDR3 comprises 14 residues. DNA for the CDR3: TGTGCCAGCAGTGAATCTAGCGGGGGGGCAGGGCAGTTCTTC. This translates into CASSESSGGAGQFF.

The chain couples TRBV11-2 to TRBJ1-1; 7 nucleotides line up with TRBD1. Trimming cost V 4 bases and J 8 bases; bases outside gene matches: 10. The CDR3 runs 14 residues. Germline CDR1 and CDR2: SGHAT and FQNNGV. The CDR3 DNA is TGTGCCAGCAGCTCCCCAGGGGGACGCGGCGAAGCTTTCTTT. The encoded protein is CASSSPGGRGEAFF. Filled out from reference TRBV11-2 and TRBJ1-1, the complete variable domain reads EAGVAQSPRYKIIEKRQSVAFWCNPISGHATLYWYQQILGQGPKLLIQFQNNGVVDDSQLPKDRFSAERLKGVDSTLKIQPAKLEDSAVYLCASSSPGGRGEAFFGQGTRLTVV.

The genes are TRBV18 and TRBJ2-2; D is uncertain. The CDR3 length is 13 residues. Trimming removed 5 bases from V and 0 bases from J, with 4 bases in between. CDR1 KGHSH and CDR2 LQKENI come from the germline V gene. CDR3 protein: CASSDTNTGELFF. CDR3 DNA sequence: TGTGCCAGCTCAGACACGAACACCGGGGAGCTGTTTTTT.

The genes are TRBV6-5 and TRBJ2-7; 10 nucleotides match TRBD1. The V segment lost 7 bases and the J segment 3 bases; nucleotides outside the gene matches: 6. The CDR3 is 14 residues long. Germline V gene data show CDR1 as MNHEY and CDR2 as SVGAGI. CDR3 residues: CASTGQGGLYEQYV. As DNA, the CDR3 is TGTGCCAGCACAGGACAGGGGGGCCTCTACGAGCAGTACGTC.

The J gene is TRBJ1-4, the V gene TRBV5-4; no firm D call. V was clipped by 2 bases and J by 7 bases, with 9 bases between them. This CDR3 has 13 amino acids. Germline V gene sequence: CDR1 SGHNT, CDR2 YYREEE (reference sequence). The CDR3 region is CASSLQTFEKLFF. In DNA form, the CDR3 reads TGTGCCAGCAGCTTACAGACGTTTGAAAAACTGTTTTTT.

The CDR3 DNA sequence: TGCGCCAGCAGCTTGGCCGGGACAGGGAGTTCACCCCTCCACTTT. Its protein is CASSLAGTGSSPLHF. The V gene is TRBV5-1, the J gene TRBJ1-6; the match to TRBD1 covers 9 bases. Losses at the gene ends were 0 bases for V and 9 bases for J; bases not matched to a gene: 4. Per germline, CDR1 SGHRS and CDR2 YFSETQ. This CDR3 has 15 residues.

This chain uses TRBV9 with TRBJ1-1; D is unclear. The CDR3 has 14 residues. V was clipped by 3 bases and J by 4 bases, with 13 bases between them. Germline assignment: CDR1 SGDLS and CDR2 YYNGEE. DNA of the CDR3: TGTGCCAGCAGCGAATCCCGGGTTGGCACTGAAGCTTTCTTT. Its protein is CASSESRVGTEAFF.

The table lists this clone with a few counts. The rearrangement joins TRBV5-1 to TRBJ2-5; the D gene is possibly TRBD1 (5 bases). CDR1 is SGHRS and CDR2 is YFSETQ in the germline V gene. The CDR3 is made up of 14 amino acids. Trimming shortened V by 7 bases and J by 0 bases, and 13 bases separated the two germline ends. Written as DNA, the CDR3 is TGCGCCAGCGGTTCCCAGGGTAACCAAGAGACCCAGTACTTC. Residues: CASGSQGNQETQYF.

This clone was seen a single time. The chain carries TRBV11-2 and TRBJ2-7; no firm D call. Deletions cut 5 bases from V and 5 bases from J, with 10 bases between. The CDR3 spans 12 residues. Germline values: CDR1 SGHAT, CDR2 FQNNGV. As DNA, the CDR3 is TGTGCCAGCAGCCGACTCCAGCACGAGCAGTACTTC. This encodes CASSRLQHEQYF. The full variable domain, completed using reference TRBV11-2 and TRBJ2-7, is EAGVAQSPRYKIIEKRQSVAFWCNPISGHATLYWYQQILGQGPKLLIQFQNNGVVDDSQLPKDRFSAERLKGVDSTLKIQPAKLEDSAVYLCASSRLQHEQYFGPGTRLTVT.

This chain joins TRBV9 and TRBJ1-1; D is unresolved. In germline, CDR1 is SGDLS, CDR2 YYNGEE. The CDR3 is made up of 13 amino acids. Between the trimmed V and J ends, which lost 4 bases and 1 base, there was a span of 8 bases. CDR3 loop: CASSSRWNTEAFF. CDR3 in DNA: TGTGCCAGCAGCAGCCGCTGGAACACTGAAGCTTTCTTT.

V is TRBV7-2 and J is TRBJ1-6, with TRBD1 as a possible D gene (6 bases). V lost 4 bases to trimming and J lost 0 bases, with 16 bases between them. This CDR3 has 18 amino acids. CDR1 and CDR2 from the germline V gene are SGHTA and FQGNSA. The CDR3 is CASSSYGQRSSYNSPLHF. In DNA, the CDR3 is TGTGCCAGCAGCTCCTACGGACAGAGGAGCTCCTATAATTCACCCCTCCACTTT.

V usage is TRBV11-2 and J usage is TRBJ1-1; TRBD1 might be the D (6 bases). The length of the CDR3 is 14 residues. V lost 5 bases and J lost 1, with 11 bases in between. Germline V gene sequence: CDR1 SGHAT, CDR2 FQNNGV. The CDR3 spells CASSPQGWNTEAFF. The CDR3 nucleotides read TGTGCCAGCAGCCCTCAGGGGTGGAACACTGAAGCTTTCTTT.